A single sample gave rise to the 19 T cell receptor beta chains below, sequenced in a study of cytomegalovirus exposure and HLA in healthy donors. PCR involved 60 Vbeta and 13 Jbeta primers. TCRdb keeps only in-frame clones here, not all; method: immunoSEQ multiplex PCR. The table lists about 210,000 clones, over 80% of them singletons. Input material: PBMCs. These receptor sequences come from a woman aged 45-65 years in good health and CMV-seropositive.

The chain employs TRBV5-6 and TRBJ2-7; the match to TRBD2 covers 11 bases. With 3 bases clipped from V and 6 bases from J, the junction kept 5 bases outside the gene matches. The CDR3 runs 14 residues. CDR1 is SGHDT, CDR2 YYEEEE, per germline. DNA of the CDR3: TGTGCCAGCAGCTCGGGACTAGCGGTGATCGAGCAGTACTTC. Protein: CASSSGLAVIEQYF.

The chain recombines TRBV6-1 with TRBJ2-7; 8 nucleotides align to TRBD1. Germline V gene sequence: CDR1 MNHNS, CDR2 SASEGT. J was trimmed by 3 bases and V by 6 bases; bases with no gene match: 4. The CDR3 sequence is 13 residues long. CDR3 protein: CASSRGQNYEQYF. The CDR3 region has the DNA TGTGCCAGCAGCAGGGGGCAGAACTACGAGCAGTACTTC.

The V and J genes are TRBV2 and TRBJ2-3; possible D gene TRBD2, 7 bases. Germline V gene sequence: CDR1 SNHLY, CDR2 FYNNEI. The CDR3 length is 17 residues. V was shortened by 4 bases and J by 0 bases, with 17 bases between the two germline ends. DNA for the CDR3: TGTGCCAGCAGTGGGCCCGGGGGGCGTACTAGCACAGATACGCAGTATTTT. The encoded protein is CASSGPGGRTSTDTQYF.

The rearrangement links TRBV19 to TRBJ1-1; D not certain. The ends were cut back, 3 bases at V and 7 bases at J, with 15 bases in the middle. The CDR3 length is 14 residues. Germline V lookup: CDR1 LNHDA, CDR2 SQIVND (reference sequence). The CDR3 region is CASSMSRSMIEAFF. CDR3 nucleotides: TGTGCCAGTAGTATGTCTCGGTCTATGATTGAAGCTTTCTTT.

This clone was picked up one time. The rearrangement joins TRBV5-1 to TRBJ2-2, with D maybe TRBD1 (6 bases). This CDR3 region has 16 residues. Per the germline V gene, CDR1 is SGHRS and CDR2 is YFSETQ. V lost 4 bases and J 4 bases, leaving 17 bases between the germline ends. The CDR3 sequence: CASSALRGSSTGELFF. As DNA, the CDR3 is TGCGCCAGCAGCGCGCTCAGGGGATCCAGCACCGGGGAGCTGTTTTTT.

The CDR3 sequence is CASQGDRPSYEQYF. CDR3 bases: TGTGCCAGCCAAGGGGACAGGCCCTCCTACGAGCAGTACTTC. This chain joins TRBV28 and TRBJ2-7; 8 positions agree with TRBD1. The CDR3 contains 14 residues. From germline, CDR1 is MDHEN and CDR2 SYDVKM. Trimming cost V 8 bases and J 0 bases; bases outside gene matches: 6. Full variable domain (missing parts from reference TRBV28 and TRBJ2-7): DVKVTQSSRYLVKRTGEKVFLECVQDMDHENMFWYRQDPGLGLRLIYFSYDVKMKEKGDIPEGYSVSREKKERFSLILESASTNQTSMYLCASQGDRPSYEQYFGPGTRLTVT.

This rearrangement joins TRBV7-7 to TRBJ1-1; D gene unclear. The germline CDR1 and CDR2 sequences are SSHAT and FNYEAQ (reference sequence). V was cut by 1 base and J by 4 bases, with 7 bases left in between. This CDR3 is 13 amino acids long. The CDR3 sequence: CASSLVEGTEAFF. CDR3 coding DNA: TGTGCCAGCAGCTTAGTGGAGGGCACTGAAGCTTTCTTT.

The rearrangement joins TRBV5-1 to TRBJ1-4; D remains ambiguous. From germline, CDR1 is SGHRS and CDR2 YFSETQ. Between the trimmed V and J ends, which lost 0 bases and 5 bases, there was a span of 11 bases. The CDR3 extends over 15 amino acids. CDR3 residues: CASSLGVGSNEKLFF. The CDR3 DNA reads TGCGCCAGCAGCTTGGGGGTGGGTAGCAATGAAAAACTGTTTTTT.

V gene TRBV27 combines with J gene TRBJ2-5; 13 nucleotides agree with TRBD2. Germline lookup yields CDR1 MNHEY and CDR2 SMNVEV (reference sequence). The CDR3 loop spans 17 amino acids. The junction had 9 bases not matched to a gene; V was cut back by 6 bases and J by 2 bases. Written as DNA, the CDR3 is TGTGCCAGCAGCAACTTAAAGGGACTAGCGGGGCAAGAGACCCAGTACTTC. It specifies CASSNLKGLAGQETQYF.

The CDR3 region has the DNA TGTGCCAGCAGTTACGGCAGGCCCTATAATTCACCCCTCCACTTT. This encodes CASSYGRPYNSPLHF. The rearrangement joins TRBV6-5 to TRBJ1-6; D not certain. The CDR3 contains 15 residues. Germline V gene sequence: CDR1 MNHEY, CDR2 SVGAGI. The germline V and J ends were trimmed by 2 bases and 2 bases, with 7 bases remaining between them.

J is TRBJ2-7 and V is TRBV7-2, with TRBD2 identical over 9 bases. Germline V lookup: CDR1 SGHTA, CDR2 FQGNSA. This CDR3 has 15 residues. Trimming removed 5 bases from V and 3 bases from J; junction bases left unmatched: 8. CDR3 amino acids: CASSPVASGDYEQYF. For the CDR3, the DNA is TGTGCCAGCAGCCCTGTGGCTAGCGGGGACTACGAGCAGTACTTC.

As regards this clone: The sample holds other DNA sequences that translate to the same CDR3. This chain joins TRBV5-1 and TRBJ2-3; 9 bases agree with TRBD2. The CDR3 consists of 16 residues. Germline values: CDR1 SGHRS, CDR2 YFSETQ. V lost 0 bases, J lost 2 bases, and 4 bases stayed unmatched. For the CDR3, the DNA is TGCGCCAGCAGCTTGGTTAGCGGGGGATCCACAGATACGCAGTATTTT. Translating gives CASSLVSGGSTDTQYF.

The CDR3 region is CASSKGGQENYEQYF. For the CDR3, the DNA is TGTGCCAGTAGTAAGGGGGGACAGGAAAACTACGAGCAGTACTTC. The chain uses TRBV19 and TRBJ2-7, with 8 bases lining up with TRBD1. Unmatched junction bases numbered 8, after V lost 4 bases and J lost 3 bases. Germline assignment: CDR1 LNHDA and CDR2 SQIVND (reference sequence). The CDR3 totals 15 residues.

CDR3 in amino acids: CASSVWDKYEQYF. CDR3 in DNA: TGTGCCAGCAGTGTGTGGGACAAATACGAGCAGTACTTC. The chain carries TRBV6-1 and TRBJ2-7; maybe TRBD1 (6 bases). The CDR3 runs to 13 residues. The V end was cut by 4 bases, the J end by 4 bases, with 11 bases between. Looked up from germline, CDR1 is MNHNS and CDR2 is SASEGT.

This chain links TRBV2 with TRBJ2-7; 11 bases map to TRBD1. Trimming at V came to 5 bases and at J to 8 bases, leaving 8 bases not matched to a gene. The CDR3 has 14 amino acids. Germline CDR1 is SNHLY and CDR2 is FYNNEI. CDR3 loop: CASSSPGQGVQQYF. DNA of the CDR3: TGTGCCAGCAGTTCACCGGGACAGGGGGTTCAGCAGTACTTC.

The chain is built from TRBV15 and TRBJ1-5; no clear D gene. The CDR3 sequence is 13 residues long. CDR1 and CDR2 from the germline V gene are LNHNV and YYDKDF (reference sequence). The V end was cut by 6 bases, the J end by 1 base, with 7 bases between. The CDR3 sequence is CATRVQSNQPQHF. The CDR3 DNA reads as TGTGCCACCAGAGTACAGAGCAATCAGCCCCAGCATTTT.

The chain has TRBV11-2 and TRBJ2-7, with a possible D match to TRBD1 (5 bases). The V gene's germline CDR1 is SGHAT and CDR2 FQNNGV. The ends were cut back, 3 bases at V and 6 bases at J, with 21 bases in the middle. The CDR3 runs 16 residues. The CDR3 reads CASSLVQGLPWFEQYF. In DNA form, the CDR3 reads TGTGCCAGCAGCTTGGTTCAGGGCCTCCCGTGGTTCGAGCAGTACTTC. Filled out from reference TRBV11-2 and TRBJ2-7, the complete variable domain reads EAGVAQSPRYKIIEKRQSVAFWCNPISGHATLYWYQQILGQGPKLLIQFQNNGVVDDSQLPKDRFSAERLKGVDSTLKIQPAKLEDSAVYLCASSLVQGLPWFEQYFGPGTRLTVT.

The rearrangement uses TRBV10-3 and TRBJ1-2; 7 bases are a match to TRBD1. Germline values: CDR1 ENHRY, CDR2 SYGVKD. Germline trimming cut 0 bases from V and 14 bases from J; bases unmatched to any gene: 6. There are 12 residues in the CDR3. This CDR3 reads CAISESSDRLTF. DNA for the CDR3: TGTGCCATCAGTGAGTCATCGGACAGGCTTACCTTC.

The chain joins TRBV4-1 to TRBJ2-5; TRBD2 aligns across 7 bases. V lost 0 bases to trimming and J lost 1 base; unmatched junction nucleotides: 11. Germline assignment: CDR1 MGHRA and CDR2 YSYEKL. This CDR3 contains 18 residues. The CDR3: CASSQDRGGATGQETQYF. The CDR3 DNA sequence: TGCGCCAGCAGCCAAGACCGGGGAGGGGCAACGGGCCAAGAGACCCAGTACTTC.